This is a list of T cell receptor beta chains from one sample in a study of breast tumors, draining lymph nodes, adjacent tissues. MiXCR was run by TCRdb on the multiplex PCR reads, yielding one entry per CDR3 protein. In the table there are roughly 220,000 distinct CDR3 sequences, around 34% of which are singletons. The sample consisted of axillary lymph node tissue. Every receptor here comes from a female donor with breast cancer. Some clones in this sample may be carry-over from other donors' samples. CDR3s include the opening cysteine and the closing phenylalanine or tryptophan. Fields, in order: J gene, clone size, D gene, V gene, CDR3 protein, CDR3 DNA. The D gene is left open where the match is weak. Clone size is not always given. Where it is, it says once, few, many or a class for expanded clones.

TRBJ1-3,NA,NA,TRBV7-2,CASSPGARGGNTIYF,TGTGCCAGCAGCCCCGGGGCCCGGGGAGGAAACACCATATATTTT
TRBJ2-7,NA,NA,TRBV24-1,CATSAGGPNYEQYF,TGTGCCACCAGCGCCGGAGGGCCAAACTACGAGCAGTACTTC
TRBJ1-5,many,NA,TRBV5-1,CASSSLPGSNQPQHF,TGCGCCAGCAGCTCCCTCCCGGGGAGCAATCAGCCCCAGCATTTT
TRBJ1-6,many,TRBD1,TRBV7-2,CASSLIDRADSPLHF,TGTGCCAGCAGCTTGATAGACAGGGCGGATTCACCCCTCCACTTT
TRBJ2-7,many,TRBD1,TRBV20-1,CSASSGTGGYEQYF,TGCAGTGCTAGCTCCGGGACAGGGGGCTACGAGCAGTACTTC
TRBJ2-3,many,NA,TRBV13,CASSTQDTQYF,TGTGCCAGCAGCACGCAGGATACGCAGTATTTT
TRBJ1-5,many,NA,TRBV6-5,CASSYSAQQPQHF,TGTGCCAGCAGTTACTCGGCGCAGCAGCCCCAGCATTTT
TRBJ2-7,many,TRBD2,TRBV6-5,CASSYSIGGGSLYEQYF,TGTGCCAGCAGTTACTCGATTGGTGGCGGGAGCTTGTACGAGCAGTACTTC
TRBJ1-4,few,NA,TRBV18,CASSPRPGDEKLFF,TGTGCCAGCTCACCCAGGCCTGGTGATGAAAAACTGTTTTTT
TRBJ1-3,many,NA,TRBV3-1,CASSPGTTSGNTIYF,TGTGCCAGCAGCCCGGGGACAACCTCTGGAAACACCATATATTTT
TRBJ2-7,many,TRBD2,TRBV19,CASSGLAGPYEQYF,TGTGCCAGTAGTGGACTAGCGGGGCCCTACGAGCAGTACTTC
TRBJ1-5,NA,NA,TRBV15,CATSSAIWSANQPQHF,TGTGCCACCAGCAGTGCTATCTGGTCAGCCAATCAGCCCCAGCATTTT
TRBJ2-7,many,TRBD2,TRBV20-1,CSARLAGPFQEQYF,TGCAGTGCTAGACTAGCGGGACCTTTTCAGGAGCAGTACTTC
TRBJ2-2,many,NA,TRBV19,CASTKNTGELFF,TGTGCCAGTACCAAGAACACCGGGGAGCTGTTTTTT
TRBJ2-5,many,TRBD2,TRBV9,CASSVSGLAGGLETQYF,TGTGCCAGCAGCGTATCTGGACTAGCGGGGGGGCTGGAGACCCAGTACTTC
TRBJ1-1,few,NA,TRBV6-1,CAISESMHFSEGNTEAFF,TGTGCCATCAGTGAGTCGATGCATTTTAGTGAGGGGAACACTGAAGCTTTCTTT
TRBJ1-2,many,NA,TRBV29-1,CSVVRGYGYTF,TGCAGCGTTGTGAGGGGCTATGGCTACACCTTC
TRBJ1-5,NA,TRBD1,TRBV14,CASSPAQDRGLSNQPQHF,TGTGCCAGCAGCCCCGCGCAGGACAGGGGGCTTAGCAATCAGCCCCAGCATTTT
TRBJ2-3,NA,NA,TRBV12-3/TRBV12-4,CASSSMSRGSTDTQYF,TGTGCCAGCAGTTCAATGTCCAGGGGAAGCACAGATACGCAGTATTTT
TRBJ2-7,few,TRBD1,TRBV6-6,CASTPAGTGAAYEQYF,TGTGCCAGCACTCCTGCCGGGACAGGGGCGGCCTACGAGCAGTACTTC
TRBJ2-1,NA,NA,TRBV6-1,CASSESSVQSSYNEQFF,TGTGCCAGCAGTGAATCCTCTGTGCAGAGCTCCTACAATGAGCAGTTCTTC
TRBJ2-5,medium-sized,TRBD2,TRBV2,CASSLAGGLVF,TGTGCCAGCAGTCTAGCGGGAGGGTTAGTCTTC
TRBJ2-7,few,TRBD2,TRBV6-1,CASLTRTSGSYEQYF,TGTGCCAGCCTCACGCGGACTAGCGGGAGTTACGAGCAGTACTTC
TRBJ2-7,NA,TRBD1,TRBV6-6,CASSAPRTGVDEQYF,TGTGCCAGCAGTGCACCCCGGACAGGGGTTGACGAGCAGTACTTC
TRBJ2-5,NA,NA,TRBV2,CASSERWGTQYF,TGTGCCAGCAGTGAACGGTGGGGGACCCAGTACTTC
TRBJ2-1,many,TRBD1,TRBV7-3,CASSSTGVPYNEQFF,TGTGCCAGCAGCTCGACAGGGGTACCCTACAATGAGCAGTTCTTC
TRBJ2-3,many,TRBD2,TRBV5-1,CASSSATSGGAKTQYF,TGCGCCAGCAGCTCGGCGACTAGCGGGGGGGCCAAGACGCAGTATTTT
TRBJ2-7,many,TRBD2,TRBV7-2,CASSLLAGVGEQYF,TGTGCCAGCAGCCTACTAGCGGGAGTAGGCGAGCAGTACTTC
TRBJ2-1,many,NA,TRBV19,CASSILGQTSSYNEQFF,TGTGCCAGTAGTATCCTCGGACAGACGAGCTCCTACAATGAGCAGTTCTTC
TRBJ2-3,many,TRBD1,TRBV5-6,CASSLGTGTDTQYF,TGTGCCAGCAGCTTGGGGACAGGGACAGATACGCAGTATTTT
TRBJ2-1,many,NA,TRBV29-1,CSGALSSYNEQFF,TGCAGCGGCGCCTTGAGCTCCTACAATGAGCAGTTCTTC
TRBJ1-6,many,NA,TRBV7-2,CASSLGQPYSPLHF,TGTGCCAGCAGCTTAGGGCAGCCATATTCACCCCTCCACTTT
TRBJ2-7,many,TRBD1,TRBV7-6,CASSTRQGGYEQYF,TGTGCCAGCAGCACACGACAGGGGGGCTACGAGCAGTACTTC
TRBJ1-1,few,NA,TRBV2,CASRGTEGNTEAFF,TGTGCCAGCAGAGGAACCGAGGGGAACACTGAAGCTTTCTTT
TRBJ2-7,many,TRBD2,TRBV6-5,CASSTGRGTSYEQYF,TGTGCCAGCAGTACGGGGCGGGGGACCTCCTACGAGCAGTACTTC
TRBJ2-7,many,NA,TRBV2,CASKPGGSYEQYF,TGTGCCAGCAAACCCGGAGGGAGCTACGAGCAGTACTTC
TRBJ2-1,NA,NA,TRBV5-4,CASSPADYNEQFF,TGTGCCAGCAGCCCGGCGGACTACAATGAGCAGTTCTTC
TRBJ2-1,NA,TRBD2,TRBV13,CASSRMTSGTNEQFF,TGTGCCAGCAGCCGAATGACTAGCGGGACGAATGAGCAGTTCTTC
TRBJ2-7,many,TRBD1,TRBV19,CASSPRDRPVFYEQYF,TGTGCCAGTAGTCCCCGGGACAGGCCCGTCTTCTACGAGCAGTACTTC
TRBJ2-2,NA,NA,TRBV7-2,CASSLVGADGELFF,TGTGCCAGCAGCTTAGTCGGCGCTGACGGGGAGCTGTTTTTT
TRBJ2-5,NA,TRBD2,TRBV20-1,CSARGLATKETQYF,TGCAGTGCTAGGGGACTAGCGACGAAAGAGACCCAGTACTTC
TRBJ1-1,few,NA,TRBV7-2,CASSLLRNTEAFF,TGTGCCAGCAGCCTGCTTCGGAACACTGAAGCTTTCTTT
TRBJ2-3,many,NA,TRBV14,CASSQGGTVVGDTQYF,TGTGCCAGCAGCCAAGGCGGGACAGTCGTGGGGGATACGCAGTATTTT
TRBJ2-3,few,NA,TRBV19,CASSIDDTTDTQYF,TGTGCCAGTAGTATAGATGACACTACTGATACGCAGTATTTT
TRBJ2-2,NA,NA,TRBV19,CAGSLAGRNTGELFF,TGTGCCGGTAGTTTGGCAGGGAGGAACACCGGGGAGCTGTTTTTT
TRBJ2-7,many,TRBD1,TRBV11-3,CASSLDPGQSDTYF,TGTGCCAGCAGCTTGGACCCGGGACAGTCGGACACGTACTTC
TRBJ1-3,many,TRBD1,TRBV5-1,CASSRTGPGNTIYF,TGCGCCAGCAGCCGGACAGGGCCCGGAAACACCATATATTTT
TRBJ2-1,few,NA,TRBV19,CASSIATHQQFF,TGTGCCAGTAGTATAGCGACACACCAGCAGTTCTTC
TRBJ1-6,many,NA,TRBV10-3,CAISEGGVPLHF,TGTGCCATCAGTGAGGGGGGGGTACCCCTCCACTTT
TRBJ1-2,many,TRBD1,TRBV20-1,CSARGGQGIYTF,TGCAGTGCTAGGGGCGGACAGGGTATCTACACCTTC
TRBJ2-7,many,NA,TRBV7-9,CASSREFDRNSYEQYF,TGTGCCAGCAGCCGCGAATTCGACAGGAACTCCTACGAGCAGTACTTC
TRBJ1-5,few,NA,TRBV6-1,CASSRDPGQRLHQPQHF,TGTGCCAGCAGTAGAGACCCAGGACAGAGACTCCATCAGCCCCAGCATTTT
TRBJ2-7,many,NA,TRBV19,CASSRGVYEQYF,TGTGCCAGTAGCAGAGGCGTTTACGAGCAGTACTTC
TRBJ2-1,many,TRBD2,TRBV10-2,CASSPNRGSGRTNNEQFF,TGCGCCAGCAGTCCTAACCGGGGTAGCGGGAGGACAAACAATGAGCAGTTCTTC
TRBJ1-5,many,NA,TRBV7-9,CASSLGPSNQPQHF,TGTGCCAGCAGCTTAGGCCCTAGCAATCAGCCCCAGCATTTT